The clone carrying this T cell receptor (beta chain) was observed a few times. As yet, its antigen is unknown. The source of the sample is a study of metastatic and nonmetastatic thyroid tumors. On the study more broadly: Repertoires were compared across blood and tumor or nodule tissue from malignant and benign thyroid patients. General observations from the study: Malignant thyroid tumors reportedly had TCR beta diversity that was significantly higher than in benign nodules, in blood and tumor.

How the authors handled the data: The authors used CDR3 differences across clinicopathological groups to build a distant-metastasis classifier for papillary thyroid cancer. TCRdb redid the clone calls on the PCR reads using MiXCR. These V and J calls derive from TCRdb rather than the authors' analysis. The sample contains about 59,000 clones, more than 25% of which appear only once. There were no patients who had received any treatment before thyroid surgery. Input material: blood. This clonotype originated in a female donor with papillary thyroid cancer or a benign thyroid nodule (not recorded which). Some clones in this sample may be carry-over from other donors' samples.

CDR3: CASSLGQGVQPQHF. Written as DNA, the CDR3 is TGTGCCAGCAGTTTGGGACAGGGGGTTCAGCCCCAGCATTTT. The V gene is TRBV6-2 or TRBV6-3, the J gene TRBJ1-5; 11 bases match TRBD1. Looked up from germline, CDR1 is MNHEY and CDR2 is SVGEGT. CDR3 length: 14 residues. Germline trimming cut 4 bases from V and 6 bases from J; bases unmatched to any gene: 2.